This T cell receptor (beta chain) is from a study of T-cell reconstitution after alpha-beta-depleted transplantation in children. The CDR3 spans 15 residues. V shed 6 bases, J shed 2 bases, and the junction held 9 bases outside the gene matches. Germline V lookup: CDR1 LNHDA, CDR2 SQIVND (reference sequence). Unique molecular identifiers were incorporated into the prepared TCRbeta library. TCRdb reprocessed the PCR reads via MiXCR and lists one record per CDR3 protein. The sample holds some 500,000 distinct CDR3 sequences; about a sixth are singletons and the top ten take less than 4%. The TCR was taken from a human donor who donated a stem cell graft to a child with acute lymphoblastic leukemia. The rearrangement joins TRBV19 to TRBJ2-7; 8 nucleotides line up with TRBD1. The sample was PBMCs from the stem cell graft donor, taken from the stem cell graft. CDR3 DNA sequence: TGTGCCAGTAGGGCCTTAAGACAGGGGACCTACGAGCAGTACTTC. This codes for CASRALRQGTYEQYF.